This TCR beta chain was captured in a study of blood T cell repertoires in COVID-19. Study overall: Acute and convalescent COVID-19 samples came from the United States, Italy and Spain. The analysed material was cDNA or gDNA that came from T cells, B-cell-depleted T cells, or PBMCs.

Original methodology: How many nucleated cells were present was estimated from reference gene primer amplification. Assay: immunoSEQ multiplex PCR; the TCRdb copy retains only in-frame clones and omits some. V, J and clone size were drawn from that table, and D and trimming were deduced from the DNA. The sample contains 280,000 or so clones, approximately 86% of which appear only once. This clonotype originated in a woman in her twenties or thirties who had recovered from COVID-19. Sequencing was carried out using peripheral blood.

CDR3 nucleotide sequence: TGTGCCAGCAGCTTGGAGAGCGGTGGAAACACCATATATTTT. It encodes CASSLESGGNTIYF. The chain carries TRBV5-6 and TRBJ1-3; D is unclear. V was pared by 0 bases and J by 3 bases, with 7 bases between. The CDR3 contains 14 residues. CDR1 and CDR2 (germline): SGHDT, YYEEEE.